The 5 T cell receptor beta chains given below trace back to one sample, sequenced in a study of neurological immune-mediated disorders. TCRdb passed the 5' RACE reads through MiXCR, listing each CDR3 protein once. The sample includes under 70,000 distinct CDR3 sequences, roughly 3.1% of them seen just once. Sequenced: PBMCs. The origin of the receptors is a woman aged 50 to 60 with multiple sclerosis.

Remarks on this clonotype: A read error may be the cause here, since a much bigger clone is one base away. The CDR3 region has the DNA TGTGACAGCAGTTCCGGACAGGACATGCAGCATTTT. Translated, it gives CDSSSGQDMQHF. The rearrangement joins TRBV12-3 or TRBV12-4 to TRBJ1-5, with 7 bases identical to TRBD1. The CDR3 length is 12 residues.

This clonotype appeared many times. The CDR3 region is CASSQPVGSSGNTIYF. DNA of the CDR3: TGTGCCAGCAGTCAGCCCGTGGGCAGCTCTGGAAACACCATATATTTT. The chain links TRBV28 to TRBJ1-3; D remains ambiguous. Trimming removed 5 bases from V and 0 bases from J, with 14 bases in between. In germline, CDR1 is MDHEN, CDR2 SYDVKM. The CDR3 sequence is 16 residues long.

This clonotype was detected ten times or more. This chain uses TRBV7-2 with TRBJ2-2; D is ambiguous. V lost 2 bases and J lost 1, with 8 bases in between. The length of the CDR3 is 15 residues. Germline loops: CDR1 SGHTA, CDR2 FQGNSA. CDR3 residues: CASSLRFENTGELFF. The CDR3 DNA sequence: TGTGCCAGCAGCTTAAGGTTTGAGAACACCGGGGAGCTGTTTTTT. Combining the CDR3 with reference TRBV7-2 and TRBJ2-2 gives the whole variable domain GAGVSQSPSNKVTEKGKDVELRCDPISGHTALYWYRQSLGQGLEFLIYFQGNSAPDKSGLPSDRFSAERTGGSVSTLTIQRTQQEDSAVYLCASSLRFENTGELFFGEGSRLTVL.

This clonotype has a count of ten or more. The chain has TRBV29-1 and TRBJ1-3; 7 bases match TRBD1. Trimming took 6 bases from V and 0 from J; bases not matched to a gene: 5. Germline V gives CDR1 SQVTM, CDR2 ANQGSEA. This CDR3 is 14 amino acids long. CDR3 sequence reads: CSVSTGSSGNTIYF. CDR3 coding DNA: TGCAGCGTGTCGACAGGGTCCTCTGGAAACACCATATATTTT.

This clonotype was counted ten times or more. The genes are TRBV29-1 and TRBJ1-5; 7 bases fit TRBD1. The CDR3 contains 12 residues. Germline V CDR1 and CDR2: SQVTM, ANQGSEA. V lost 6 bases, J lost 7 bases, and 6 bases stayed unmatched. The CDR3, as DNA: TGCAGCGTACGACAGGGTAACCAGCCCCAGCATTTT. As protein: CSVRQGNQPQHF.